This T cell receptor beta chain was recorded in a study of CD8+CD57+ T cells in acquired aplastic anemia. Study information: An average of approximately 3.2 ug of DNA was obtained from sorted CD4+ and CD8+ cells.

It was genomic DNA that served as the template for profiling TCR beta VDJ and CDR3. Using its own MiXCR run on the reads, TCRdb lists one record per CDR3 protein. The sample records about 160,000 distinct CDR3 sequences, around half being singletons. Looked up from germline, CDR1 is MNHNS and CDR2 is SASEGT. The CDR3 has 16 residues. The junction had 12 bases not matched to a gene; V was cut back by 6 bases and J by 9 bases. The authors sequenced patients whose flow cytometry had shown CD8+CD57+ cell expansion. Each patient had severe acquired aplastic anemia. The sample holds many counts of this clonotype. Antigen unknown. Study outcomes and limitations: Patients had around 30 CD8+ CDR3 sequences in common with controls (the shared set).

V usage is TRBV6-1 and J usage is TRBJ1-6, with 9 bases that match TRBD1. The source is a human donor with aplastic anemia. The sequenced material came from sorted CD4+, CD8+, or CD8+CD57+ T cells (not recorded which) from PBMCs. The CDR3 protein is CASSFQGGQGGSPLHF. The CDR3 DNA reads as TGTGCCAGCAGCTTCCAAGGGGGACAGGGAGGTTCACCCCTCCACTTT.